What follows are 18 T cell receptor beta chains derived from one specimen sequenced in a study of cytomegalovirus exposure and HLA in healthy donors. Use of 60 Vbeta and 13 Jbeta primers characterized the PCR. The assay was immunoSEQ multiplex PCR, and TCRdb's table has in-frame clones only and misses some. The sample includes 160,000 or so clones, 70% to 85% of them seen just once. The sample consisted of PBMCs. These receptor sequences come from a man aged 40-49 years in good health and CMV-seronegative.

The chain is built from TRBV7-6 and TRBJ1-1; no firm D call. Trimming removed 5 bases from V and 0 bases from J, with 16 bases in between. Germline CDR1 and CDR2: SGHVS and FNYEAQ. This CDR3 contains 16 residues. The CDR3 spells CASSPPGGFMNTEAFF. In nucleotides, the CDR3 is TGTGCCAGCAGCCCCCCAGGTGGGTTTATGAACACTGAAGCTTTCTTT. The full variable domain, completed using reference TRBV7-6 and TRBJ1-1, is GAGVSQSPRYKVTKRGQDVALRCDPISGHVSLYWYRQALGQGPEFLTYFNYEAQQDKSGLPNDRFSAERPEGSISTLTIQRTEQRDSAMYRCASSPPGGFMNTEAFFGQGTRLTVV.

The V gene is TRBV6-4, the J gene TRBJ2-5, with TRBD2 as a possible D gene (5 bases). Germline V gene sequence: CDR1 MRHNA, CDR2 SNTAGT. V was pared by 6 bases and J by 5 bases, with 19 bases between. The CDR3 consists of 15 residues. The CDR3 loop reads CASRADQLVGETQYF. The CDR3 DNA follows: TGTGCCAGCAGGGCCGACCAACTAGTAGGTGAGACCCAGTACTTC.

This rearrangement joins TRBV30 to TRBJ2-1; 10 positions agree with TRBD2. This CDR3 has 17 residues. The ends lost 0 bases at V and 9 bases at J; junction bases unmatched: 14. The germline V gene has CDR1 GTSNPN and CDR2 SVGIG (reference sequence). The CDR3 coding sequence is TGTGCCTGGAGTGTAGCTTGGGGCTCTAGCGGGAGCGGTGAGCAGTTCTTC. Protein product: CAWSVAWGSSGSGEQFF. The variable domain in full, completed from reference TRBV30 and TRBJ2-1, reads SQTIHQWPATLVQPVGSPLSLECTVEGTSNPNLYWYRQAAGRGLQLLFYSVGIGQISSEVPQNLSASRPQDRQFILSSKKLLLSDSGFYLCAWSVAWGSSGSGEQFFGPGTRLTVL.

As concerns this clone: Germline and junction disagree at one end, which may indicate a read error. The gene calls are TRBV19 and TRBJ2-6; TRBD1 matches at 7 bases. In germline, CDR1 is LNHDA, CDR2 SQIVND (reference sequence). The CDR3 consists of 17 residues. For the CDR3, the DNA is TGTGCCAGTAGAGAGGGTACAGGGGTGTCTGGGGCCAACGGCCTGACTTTC. Residues: CASREGTGVSGANGLTF.

The chain uses TRBV30 and TRBJ1-6; D gene unclear. The germline V gene has CDR1 GTSNPN and CDR2 SVGIG (reference sequence). CDR3 length: 12 amino acids. V lost 1 base to trimming and J lost 14 bases, with 12 bases between them. In DNA form, the CDR3 reads TGTGCCTGGAGTGATAGCGGTTCTACCCTCCACTTT. This translates into CAWSDSGSTLHF.

The chain uses TRBV10-3 and TRBJ2-7, with TRBD1 identical over 7 bases. The J segment lost 1 base and the V segment lost 3 bases, leaving 6 bases of the junction unmatched. CDR3 size: 15 residues. Germline CDR1 reads ENHRY; CDR2 reads SYGVKD. The chain's CDR3 is CAISERQGGSYEQYF. Here the CDR3 DNA reads TGTGCCATCAGTGAAAGACAGGGTGGGTCCTACGAGCAGTACTTC.

This clone was seen only a few times. Compared with germline, one end of the junction differs, possibly owing to a read error. The chain combines TRBV7-9 with TRBJ2-7; 10 bases map to TRBD2. The germline gives CDR1 SEHNR, CDR2 FQNEAQ (reference sequence). This CDR3 is 17 amino acids long. CDR3 sequence: CSSSLISASGSSYEQYF. CDR3 in DNA: TGTTCCAGCAGCTTAATTTCTGCTAGCGGGAGCTCCTACGAGCAGTACTTC.

This chain links TRBV5-6 with TRBJ2-5, with TRBD2 matching over 7 bases. CDR1 is SGHDT, CDR2 YYEEEE, per germline. This CDR3 comprises 15 residues. Trimming at V came to 2 bases and at J to 5 bases, leaving 9 bases not matched to a gene. CDR3 residues: CASSFSTWGGETQYF. DNA of the CDR3: TGTGCCAGCAGCTTTTCGACCTGGGGGGGGGAGACCCAGTACTTC.

This chain uses TRBV5-4 with TRBJ2-1; 14 bases agree with TRBD2. Germline loops: CDR1 SGHNT, CDR2 YYREEE (reference sequence). CDR3 size: 16 residues. V gave up 2 bases and J gave up 6 bases; unmatched junction bases: 4. CDR3: CASSLPGTSGSNEQFF. In DNA form, the CDR3 reads TGTGCCAGCAGCTTACCCGGGACTAGCGGGAGCAATGAGCAGTTCTTC.

The chain carries TRBV28 and TRBJ2-1; D possibly corresponds to TRBD2 (5 bases). Trimming removed 2 bases at V and 2 bases at J, with 7 bases between. Germline lookup yields CDR1 MDHEN and CDR2 SYDVKM. The CDR3 sequence is 14 residues long. The CDR3 DNA reads TGTGCCAGCAGTTTAACACTAGCCTACAATGAGCAGTTCTTC. The encoded protein is CASSLTLAYNEQFF.

The chain combines TRBV12-1 with TRBJ2-1; the table's D call, TRBD2, was not checked against the DNA. TRBV12-1 is shown as a pseudogene. The CDR3 runs 15 residues. The CDR3 region has the DNA TGTGCCAGCAGCCACCGACTAGCGGGTAGAAATGAGCAGTTCTTC. This encodes CASSHRLAGRNEQFF.

V is TRBV6-1 and J is TRBJ1-1; unclear D gene. CDR1 and CDR2 (germline): MNHNS, SASEGT. The CDR3 has 15 residues. The ends were cut back, 3 bases at V and 0 bases at J, with 11 bases in the middle. Here the CDR3 reads CASSDLGRVNTEAFF. The CDR3 DNA is TGTGCCAGCAGTGATCTGGGCAGAGTGAACACTGAAGCTTTCTTT.

The chain employs TRBV6-5 and TRBJ2-5; TRBD2 matches 8 bases. The CDR3 runs to 16 residues. Germline V CDR1 and CDR2: MNHEY, SVGAGI. The V gene end was trimmed by 4 bases and the J gene end by 5 bases; junction bases not matched to a gene: 12. CDR3 region: CASSSFGGAYGETQYF. CDR3 DNA: TGTGCCAGCAGTTCCTTCGGGGGGGCGTATGGGGAGACCCAGTACTTC.

This chain uses TRBV4-1 with TRBJ2-2, with 8 bases matching TRBD1. The CDR3 is 15 residues long. Losses at the gene ends were 4 bases for V and 5 bases for J; bases not matched to a gene: 6. The germline gives CDR1 MGHRA, CDR2 YSYEKL. CDR3 in DNA: TGCGCCAGCAGCCTCAGGACAGGGCGGACCGGGGAGCTGTTTTTT. Encoded protein: CASSLRTGRTGELFF.

This sequence joins TRBV10-3 and TRBJ2-2; D gene uncertain. The CDR3 runs 12 residues. Trimming shortened V by 3 bases and J by 6 bases, and 5 bases separated the two germline ends. Germline V lookup: CDR1 ENHRY, CDR2 SYGVKD. The CDR3 DNA is TGTGCCATCAGTGATCCTGCCGGGGAGCTGTTTTTT. It encodes CAISDPAGELFF.

This clone was seen a few times. This chain connects TRBV6-5 to TRBJ2-1; D might be TRBD2 (6 bases). CDR1 and CDR2 from the germline V gene are MNHEY and SVGAGI. The CDR3 consists of 15 residues. The V gene lost 6 bases and the J gene lost 8 bases, with 20 bases spanning the gap. CDR3 protein: CASRVAGRLQDEQFF. Here the CDR3 DNA reads TGTGCCAGCAGAGTCGCCGGGAGACTACAAGATGAGCAGTTCTTC.

There are a few counts of this clone. The V call is TRBV6-5, the J call TRBJ1-1; tentative D call: TRBD1 (6 bases). V was clipped by 4 bases and J by 11 bases, with 23 bases between them. This CDR3 has 15 residues. Germline V gene lookup returns CDR1 MNHEY and CDR2 SVGAGI. For the CDR3, the DNA is TGTGCCAGCAGTTCTCACATAGTGGGGGGGGCCAGGGCTTTCTTT. Its protein product is CASSSHIVGGARAFF.

The rearrangement links TRBV18 to TRBJ1-5, with TRBD1 identical over 7 bases. Germline V gene sequence: CDR1 KGHSH, CDR2 LQKENI. The CDR3 runs to 14 residues. V was pared by 3 bases and J by 15 bases, with 14 bases of the junction left unmatched. As DNA, the CDR3 is TGTGCCAGCTCACCCCGGGAGGGGGCGAATCAAAGGCATTTT. It codes for CASSPREGANQRHF.